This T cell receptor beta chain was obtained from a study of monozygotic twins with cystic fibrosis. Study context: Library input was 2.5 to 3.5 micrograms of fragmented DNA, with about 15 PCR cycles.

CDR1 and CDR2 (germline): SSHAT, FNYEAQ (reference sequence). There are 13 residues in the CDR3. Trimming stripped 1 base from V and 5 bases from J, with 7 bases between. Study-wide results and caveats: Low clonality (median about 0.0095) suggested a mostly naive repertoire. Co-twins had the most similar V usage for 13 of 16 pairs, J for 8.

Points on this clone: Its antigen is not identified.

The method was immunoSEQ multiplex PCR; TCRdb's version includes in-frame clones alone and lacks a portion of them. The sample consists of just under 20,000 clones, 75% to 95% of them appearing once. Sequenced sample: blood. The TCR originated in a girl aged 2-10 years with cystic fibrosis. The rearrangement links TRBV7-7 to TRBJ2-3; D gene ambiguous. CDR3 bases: TGTGCCAGCAGCTTAGACTTGGTAGATACGCAGTATTTT. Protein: CASSLDLVDTQYF.